This T cell receptor (beta chain) was found in a study of cytomegalovirus exposure and HLA in healthy donors (dated by TCRdb to between 2016 and 2019). About the study as a whole: In an earlier analysis of 550 to 750 of the donors, 250 to 350 Gb of sequence data and approximately 100 million unique TCR beta sequences from 150 million to 200 million T cells were reported. Approximately 310 gigabases of sequencing data and approximately 85 million unique TCR sequences were included in an early release covering about 700 HLA-typed donors. Among the roughly 380 genotyped donors, 75% to 90% belonged to the genetic ancestry cluster associated with self-reported Caucasian donors. The study was designed to test whether signatures of past pathogen exposure could be identified by cataloging public T cell receptors. The study used immunosequencing to profile the T cell repertoires of 600 to 850 subjects and linked those repertoires to cytomegalovirus serostatus. In addition to the first cohort of about 650 subjects, a separate validation cohort of under 150 different subjects was used. The study combined high-throughput TCR immunosequencing, statistical association of individual TCRs with disease status, and machine learning to predict cytomegalovirus infection status. A later analysis re-analyzed previously published TCR beta repertoires from roughly 600 donors and added high-resolution HLA genotyping to study TCR occurrence patterns. Rather than using new phenotypic data, the later analysis identified candidate immune exposures from TCR beta sequences and from how often those sequences occurred across donors. In an earlier analysis of 550 to 700 of the donors, high-throughput TCR beta sequencing was used to judge whether each TCR beta V gene segment behaved as functional or pseudogenic. Donor age, sex, ethnicity and CMV serostatus were compiled together with the repertoire data. A later genetic analysis took genome-wide SNP genotypes for about 55% of the 666 donors and used that subset as a discovery cohort. All discovery cohort repertoires had been generated using a single sequencing platform. Class I and class II HLA loci were covered by the typing at four-digit resolution. The number of donors typed differed by locus, with about 620-630 for A, B, C, DRB1 and DQB1, around 560 for DQA1, 606 for DPA1, and around 460 for DPB1. Roughly 5 DR-DQ haplotypes were handled as single units for association and clustering, since linkage in the cohort was strong. On average, about 240,000 unique TCR beta nucleotide sequences were sequenced per donor among some 430 genotyped donors of the cohort, with roughly 18% of those sequences being non-productive. Findings and caveats that apply to the study as a whole: Because counts were too low, some 17 rarely observed V segments, including chromosome 9 orphons, were left out of the earlier analysis of a few hundred of the donors. Several of the top co-occurrence clusters appeared to be linked to parvovirus B19, influenza, CMV and Epstein-Barr virus, according to a later analysis. Some IMGT-functional V segments, including TRBV6-2 and TRBV6-3, could not be told apart with the 87-base-pair reads, so those segments were excluded. Most TCR sequences were seen in very few donors, while some public TCRs were found in many individuals. The sequencing pipeline was judged likely to have produced a cluster of highly shared sequence variants as a technical artifact. Strong co-occurrence of HLA alleles, especially DR and DQ, made assigning TCR associations to individual alleles difficult. A further reported finding was that TCR beta sequences accurately predicted the HLA-A and HLA-B alleles for most subjects in the first cohort. Because HLA typing was unavailable for some donors at each locus, only the typed subset was used in association tests. Compared with equally common non-associated chains, HLA-associated TCR beta chains in a later analysis were more clonally expanded and had lower generation probabilities. Immune exposure information for the cohort was limited to CMV serostatus. V-gene and J-gene trimming of TCR beta chains was associated with a missense DCLRE1C variant in a later genetic analysis, and the association was replicated in an independent cohort. Correlated functional status among segregating V segments might reflect linkage disequilibrium, but an unknown experimental factor could not be ruled out. A total of about 150 TCR beta chains were listed by the study as associated with cytomegalovirus. Cytomegalovirus status was reported to be diagnosed by the classifier with high specificity and sensitivity in both the original and validation cohorts. Three of the identified cytomegalovirus-associated TCR beta chains were confirmed in vitro to be specific for cytomegalovirus antigens. Sequencing depth was assumed to be roughly uniform across donors in the presence/absence analyses, though that assumption may not hold. A later analysis found that most CMV-associated TCR beta chains appeared HLA-restricted, with HLA associations seemingly driven largely by CMV exposure. The authors suggested that the approach could potentially be generalized to other disease states and immunological phenotypes. Broadly in line with IMGT annotations, most TCR beta V segments showed up in productive rearrangements about 87% or about 30% of the time in an earlier analysis of 450 to 600 of the donors. A later genetic analysis reported fewer N-insertions in productive TCRs among donors in an Asian-associated ancestry cluster than the approximately 670-donor mean. Specific HLA alleles were associated with 15,000 to 20,000 TCR beta sequences at a false discovery rate of 0.05 in a later analysis. In this cohort, only TCR beta chains were sequenced, and detectable features were limited by the absence of alpha or paired-chain data. A later analysis found that TCR association rates varied across HLA loci, with DRB1 alleles showing the most associated TCRs and HLA-C alleles the fewest.

The cohort consisted of more than 650 healthy bone marrow donors. At the time of sampling, every cohort member was nominally healthy, though immune exposures that went unrecorded were likely present. The donor was CMV seropositive and belonged to the group of some 290 seropositive cohort members. A peripheral blood sample was provided by each donor, and peripheral blood mononuclear cells were used for TCR beta sequencing. Genomic DNA extraction from the blood cell samples was performed with the Qiagen DNeasy Blood Extraction Kit. Comments on this clone: No antigen is known for it. Within one base of it there is no much larger clone, and no base qualities were kept.

The germline V gene (reference sequence) specifies SEHNR as CDR1 and FQNEAQ as CDR2. The germline V end is reduced by 5 bases and the J end by 2 bases; junction bases left unmatched: 6. Counted from cysteine to phenylalanine, this CDR3 has 14 amino acids. Just the 42-base CDR3 DNA is kept, in frame starting at base 1. The method behind the library was the immunoSEQ multiplex PCR assay. For the multiplex PCR, a mixture combining 60 forward primers for TCR Vbeta segments and 13 reverse primers for TCR Jbeta segments was used. Amplification of the CDR3 region of rearranged TCR beta genes was performed with a multiplex PCR assay on genomic DNA. The Illumina HiSeq System was used to sequence the amplified TCR beta libraries as 87-base-pair reads. In the source study's methods: Across the 500 to 700 repertoires, a later analysis counted around 80 million unique TCR beta chains, about 10 million of which were shared by at least two donors. Raw reads were error-corrected and collapsed into unique sequences with a nearest-neighbor algorithm that merged closely related sequences to remove PCR and sequencing errors. Alignment of CDR3 sequences to IMGT reference sequences was used to assign V, D and J gene segments. For a sequence to be retained, at least a six-nucleotide match to both a V gene segment and a J gene segment was required. Rearrangements were called productive when the CDR3 lacked stop codons and stayed in frame with V and J; all others were non-productive. Following IMGT convention, CDR3 was defined as the stretch from the second conserved V-encoded cysteine to the conserved J-encoded phenylalanine. In an earlier analysis of 500 to 650 of the donors, sequences lacking an unambiguous match to a single V gene segment were excluded. In an earlier analysis of about 590 of the donors, a V segment was called functional when productive rearrangements were above 56.7%, and segregating when the standard deviation between donors exceeded 5%. To diagnose cytomegalovirus status from the catalog of TCR beta chain sequences, a statistical classification framework was built. V and J gene assignment, in a later analysis, came from comparing TCR nucleotide sequences with IMGT/GENE-DB human TR gene sequences. The TCRdist pipeline was used in a later analysis to assign CDR3 sequences and most-parsimonious VDJ recombination scenarios. In a later analysis, each TCR beta chain was defined by its CDR3 amino acid sequence together with its V-gene family, and reads without a unique V-gene family were excluded. To address suspected cross-contamination and a sequencing artifact, a later analysis removed 592 highly shared, low-generation-probability nucleotide sequences. In a later analysis, a clonal expansion index was calculated for each public chain from normalized within-repertoire ranks of inferred template counts. Generation probabilities in a later analysis came from a VDJ recombination model fitted to out-of-frame rearrangements, and those results were checked against IGoR. A later analysis scored TCR-TCR, TCR-HLA and TCR-CMV co-occurrence with hypergeometric tests, applying a repertoire-size bias correction to TCR pairs. A later analysis estimated false discovery rates by permuting HLA or CMV assignments 20 times. In a later analysis, co-occurring TCRs were grouped using DBSCAN, and TCRdist sequence similarity was added for clustering within HLA-allele-positive subsets. Co-occurrence clustering excluded repertoires with fewer than 30,000 or more than 120,000 public chains, plus five with anomalous nucleotide sharing. The immuneACCESS repertoire file appears here via TCRdb, limited to in-frame rearrangements. These files lack a portion of the clones; in checked studies, under half of the deficit traces to unresolved V genes, and the cause of the others is not known. V and J calls and clone size are as listed in that table; D and trimming were resolved from the DNA. In all, the sample holds about 200,000 clones, and over 70% of those were seen once. The top ten clonotypes cover 1.5% to 2% of the sample.

The clonotype comes from a middle-aged man in good health and CMV-seropositive. Recombination joined TRBV7-9 with TRBJ2-7; 7 bases in between match TRBD1. Sequencing used PBMCs. The DNA sequence is TGTGCCAGCAGCCACAGGGACAGTCCCTACGAGCAGTACTTC. Translated, this is CASSHRDSPYEQYF.